The TCR beta chain under discussion was sequenced for a study of technical replicates of blood from a few donors. The CDR3 consists of 15 residues. Trimming at V came to 8 bases and at J to 5 bases, leaving 13 bases not matched to a gene. Germline V gives CDR1 SNHLY, CDR2 FYNNEI. TCRdb's copy holds only in-frame clones and misses some; the assay was immunoSEQ multiplex PCR. The sample records roughly 76,000 clones, under 95% being singletons. This clone has more than one count but fewer than ten. The rearrangement uses TRBV2 and TRBJ2-7; TRBD1 agrees at 9 bases. Sequenced input: T cells isolated from PBMCs. This receptor was obtained from a human donor in good health. The CDR3 here is CASVPGQGRGHEQYF. The CDR3 DNA is TGTGCCAGCGTCCCGGGACAGGGAAGGGGCCACGAGCAGTACTTC.